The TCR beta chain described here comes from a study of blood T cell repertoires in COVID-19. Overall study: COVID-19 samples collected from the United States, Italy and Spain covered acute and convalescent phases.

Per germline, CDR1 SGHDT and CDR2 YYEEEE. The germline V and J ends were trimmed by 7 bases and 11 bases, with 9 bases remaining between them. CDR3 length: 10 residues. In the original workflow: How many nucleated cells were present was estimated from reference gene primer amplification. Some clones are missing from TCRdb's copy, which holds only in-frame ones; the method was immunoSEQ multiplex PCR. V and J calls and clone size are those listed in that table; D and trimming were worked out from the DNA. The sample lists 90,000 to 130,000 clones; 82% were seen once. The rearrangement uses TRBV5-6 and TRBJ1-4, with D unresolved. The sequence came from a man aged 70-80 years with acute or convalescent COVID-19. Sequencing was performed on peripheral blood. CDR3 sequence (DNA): TGTGCCAGCGGTGACAAGAAACTGTTTTTT. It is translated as CASGDKKLFF.